This paragraph reports one TCR beta chain. Authors' methods: Estimated nucleated cell counts came from reference gene primer amplification. Generated by immunoSEQ multiplex PCR, the TCRdb table keeps only in-frame clones and is missing some. V and J calls and clone size are copied from that table; D and trimming were computed from the DNA. The sample consists of about 90,000 clones, 86% of them appearing once. The CDR3 runs 15 residues. Trimming at V came to 7 bases and at J to 2 bases, leaving 10 bases not matched to a gene. Per germline, CDR1 LNHDA and CDR2 SQIVND (reference sequence). These data belong to a study of blood T cell repertoires in COVID-19. The overall study: T cells, B-cell-depleted T cells, or PBMCs provided the cDNA or gDNA that served as material.

Material for sequencing was peripheral blood. V and J are TRBV19 and TRBJ2-7; 8 nucleotides line up with TRBD1. The origin of this receptor is an elderly man with active or convalescent COVID-19. CDR3 nucleotide sequence: TGTGCCAGTAAAAAAAGGGACAGGACAACCTACGAGCAGTACTTC. The encoded protein is CASKKRDRTTYEQYF.